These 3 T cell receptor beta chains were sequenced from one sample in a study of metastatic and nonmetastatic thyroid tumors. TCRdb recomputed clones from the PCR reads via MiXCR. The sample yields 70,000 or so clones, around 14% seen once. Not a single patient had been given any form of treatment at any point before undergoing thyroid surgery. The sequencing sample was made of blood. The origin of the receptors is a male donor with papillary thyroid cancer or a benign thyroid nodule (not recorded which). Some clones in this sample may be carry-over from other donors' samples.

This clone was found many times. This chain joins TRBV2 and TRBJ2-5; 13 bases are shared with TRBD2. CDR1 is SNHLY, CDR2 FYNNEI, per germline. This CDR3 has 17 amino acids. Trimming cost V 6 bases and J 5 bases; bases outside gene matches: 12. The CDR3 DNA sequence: TGTGCCAGCAGGCGAGGGACTAGCGGGATTTCGCGGGAGACCCAGTACTTC. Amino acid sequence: CASRRGTSGISRETQYF.

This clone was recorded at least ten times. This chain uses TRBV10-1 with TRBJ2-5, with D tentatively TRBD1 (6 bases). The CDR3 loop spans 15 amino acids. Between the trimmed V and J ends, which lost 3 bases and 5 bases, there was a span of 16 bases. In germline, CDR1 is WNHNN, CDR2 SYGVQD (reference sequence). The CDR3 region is CASSESLGGSETQYF. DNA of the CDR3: TGCGCCAGCAGTGAAAGCTTAGGGGGATCGGAGACCCAGTACTTC.

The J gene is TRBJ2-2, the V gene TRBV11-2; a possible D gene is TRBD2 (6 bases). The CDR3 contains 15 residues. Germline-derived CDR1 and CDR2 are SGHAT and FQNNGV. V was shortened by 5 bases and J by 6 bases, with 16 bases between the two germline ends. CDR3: CASSLRTIFAGELFF. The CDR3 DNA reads TGTGCCAGCAGCCTAAGGACTATCTTCGCCGGGGAGCTGTTTTTT.